This paragraph reports one T cell receptor (beta chain). The data were obtained in a study of blood T cells in healthy people across ages. With 6 bases clipped from V and 4 bases from J, the junction kept 7 bases outside the gene matches. This CDR3 has 13 residues. Germline CDR1 DFQATT, CDR2 SNEGSKA (reference sequence). Primers used in a second PCR of about 7 to 11 cycles were a sample-barcoded 5' primer and a J-beta primer mix. TCRdb analysed the 5' RACE reads with MiXCR anew, one entry per CDR3 protein. The sample has some 1.1 million distinct CDR3 sequences, approximately 38% seen once. The TCR comes from a man between 18 and 35 years old in good health. The chain carries TRBV20-1 and TRBJ2-3, with 7 bases matching TRBD1. Sequencing input: blood. The CDR3 nucleotides are TGCAGTGCCCCAGAGGGGGCCCCAGATACGCAGTATTTT. This codes for CSAPEGAPDTQYF.